This T cell receptor (beta chain) was profiled in a study of CD8+ T cells in alopecia areata. Once RNA had been extracted, it was reverse transcribed into cDNA to act as the sequencing template. Data came from immunoSEQ multiplex PCR; TCRdb stores just in-frame clones and leaves some out. The sample carries roughly 190,000 clones, roughly three fifths recorded once. This clone was picked up one time. Documented treatment: oral pan-JAK inhibitor, 5-10 mg twice daily. Collected material from alopecia areata patients comprised lesional scalp punch biopsies and peripheral blood. The CDR3 is 14 residues long. Per germline, CDR1 MNHEY and CDR2 SVGAGI. V lost 2 bases, J lost 6 bases, and 5 bases stayed unmatched.

This clonotype was obtained from a human donor with alopecia areata. Source: CD4+ T cells sorted from blood, taken at week 4, from a patient treated with tofacitinib. The chain combines TRBV6-5 with TRBJ1-2; 8 nucleotides match TRBD1. CDR3 nucleotides: TGTGCCAGCAGTTACCTGGACAGGGTGGATGGCTACACCTTC. The encoded protein is CASSYLDRVDGYTF.